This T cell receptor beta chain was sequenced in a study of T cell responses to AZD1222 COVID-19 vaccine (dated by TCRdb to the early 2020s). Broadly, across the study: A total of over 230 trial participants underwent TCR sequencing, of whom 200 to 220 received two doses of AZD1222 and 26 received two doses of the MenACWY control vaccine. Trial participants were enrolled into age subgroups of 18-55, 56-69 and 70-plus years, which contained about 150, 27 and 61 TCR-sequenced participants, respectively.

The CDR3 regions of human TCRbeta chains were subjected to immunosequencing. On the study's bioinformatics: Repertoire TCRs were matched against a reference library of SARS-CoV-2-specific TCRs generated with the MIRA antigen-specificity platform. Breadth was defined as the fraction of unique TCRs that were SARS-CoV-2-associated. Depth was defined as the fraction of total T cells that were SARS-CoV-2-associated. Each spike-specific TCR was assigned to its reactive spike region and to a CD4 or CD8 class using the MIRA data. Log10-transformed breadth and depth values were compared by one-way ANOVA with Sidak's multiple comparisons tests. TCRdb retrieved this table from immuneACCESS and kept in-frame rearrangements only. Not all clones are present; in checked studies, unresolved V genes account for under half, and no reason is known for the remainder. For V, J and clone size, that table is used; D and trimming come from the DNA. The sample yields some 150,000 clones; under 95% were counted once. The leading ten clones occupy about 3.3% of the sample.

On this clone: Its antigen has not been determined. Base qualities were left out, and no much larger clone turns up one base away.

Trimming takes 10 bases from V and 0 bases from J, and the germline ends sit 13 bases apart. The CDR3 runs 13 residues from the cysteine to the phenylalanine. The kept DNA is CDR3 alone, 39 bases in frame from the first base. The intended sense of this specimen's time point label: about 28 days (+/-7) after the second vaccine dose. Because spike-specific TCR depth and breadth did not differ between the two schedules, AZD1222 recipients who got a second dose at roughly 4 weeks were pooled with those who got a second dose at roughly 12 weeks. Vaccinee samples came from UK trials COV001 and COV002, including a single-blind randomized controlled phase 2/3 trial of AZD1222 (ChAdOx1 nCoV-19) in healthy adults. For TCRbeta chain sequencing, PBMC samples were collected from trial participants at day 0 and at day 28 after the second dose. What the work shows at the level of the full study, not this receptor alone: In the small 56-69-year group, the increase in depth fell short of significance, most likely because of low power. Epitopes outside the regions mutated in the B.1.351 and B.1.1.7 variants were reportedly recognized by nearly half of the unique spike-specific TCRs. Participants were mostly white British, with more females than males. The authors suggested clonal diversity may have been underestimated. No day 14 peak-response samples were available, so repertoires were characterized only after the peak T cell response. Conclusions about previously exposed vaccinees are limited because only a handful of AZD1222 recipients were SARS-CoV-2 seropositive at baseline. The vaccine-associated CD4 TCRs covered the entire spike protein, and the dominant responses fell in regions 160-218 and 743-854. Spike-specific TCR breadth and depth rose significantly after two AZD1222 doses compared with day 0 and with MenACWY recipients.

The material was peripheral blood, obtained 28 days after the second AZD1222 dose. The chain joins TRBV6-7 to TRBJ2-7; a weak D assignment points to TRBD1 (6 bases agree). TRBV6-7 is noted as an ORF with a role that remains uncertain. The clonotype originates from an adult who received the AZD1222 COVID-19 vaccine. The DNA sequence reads TGTGCCATTGCGCAGGGGCTCTCCTACGAGCAGTACTTC. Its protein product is CAIAQGLSYEQYF.